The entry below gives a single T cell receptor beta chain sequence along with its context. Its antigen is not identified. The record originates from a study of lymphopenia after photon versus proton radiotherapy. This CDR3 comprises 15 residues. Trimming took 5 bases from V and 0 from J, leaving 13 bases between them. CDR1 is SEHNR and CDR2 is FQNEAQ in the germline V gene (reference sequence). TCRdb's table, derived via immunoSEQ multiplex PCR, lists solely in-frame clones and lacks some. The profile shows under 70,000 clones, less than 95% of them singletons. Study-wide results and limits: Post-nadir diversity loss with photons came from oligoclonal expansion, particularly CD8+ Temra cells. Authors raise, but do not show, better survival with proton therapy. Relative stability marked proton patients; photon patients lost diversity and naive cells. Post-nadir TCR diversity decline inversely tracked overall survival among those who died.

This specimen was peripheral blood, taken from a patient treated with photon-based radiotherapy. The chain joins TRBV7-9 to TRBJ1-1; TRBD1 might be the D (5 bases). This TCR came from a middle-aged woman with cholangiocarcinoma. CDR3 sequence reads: CASSPGRSMNTEAFF. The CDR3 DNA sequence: TGTGCCAGCAGCCCGGGACGGAGCATGAACACTGAAGCTTTCTTT.